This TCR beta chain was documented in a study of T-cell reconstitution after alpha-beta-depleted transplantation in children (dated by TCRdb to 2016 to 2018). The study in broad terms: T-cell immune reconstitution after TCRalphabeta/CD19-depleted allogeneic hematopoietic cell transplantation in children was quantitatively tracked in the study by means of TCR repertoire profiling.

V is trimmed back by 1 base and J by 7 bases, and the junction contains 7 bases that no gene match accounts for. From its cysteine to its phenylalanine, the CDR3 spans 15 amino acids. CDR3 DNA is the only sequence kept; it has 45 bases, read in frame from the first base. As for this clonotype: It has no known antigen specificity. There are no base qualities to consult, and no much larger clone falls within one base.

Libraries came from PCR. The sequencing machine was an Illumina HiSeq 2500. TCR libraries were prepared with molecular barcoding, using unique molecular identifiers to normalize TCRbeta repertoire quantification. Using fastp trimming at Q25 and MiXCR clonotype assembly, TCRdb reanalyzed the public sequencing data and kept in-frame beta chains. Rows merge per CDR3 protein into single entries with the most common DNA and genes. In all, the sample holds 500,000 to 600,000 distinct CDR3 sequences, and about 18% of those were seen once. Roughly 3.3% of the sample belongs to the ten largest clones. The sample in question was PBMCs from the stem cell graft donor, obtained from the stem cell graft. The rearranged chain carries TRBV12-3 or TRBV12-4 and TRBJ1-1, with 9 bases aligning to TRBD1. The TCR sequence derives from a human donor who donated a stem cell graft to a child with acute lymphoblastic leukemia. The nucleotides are TGTGCCAGCAGTTTAGGTGCGACAGGGGGTAATGAAGCTTTCTTT. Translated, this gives CASSLGATGGNEAFF.